This entry lists 15 T cell receptor beta chains sequenced from one sample in a study. In TCRdb, the RT-PCR reads were re-called with MiXCR into one record per CDR3 protein. This table holds approximately 720,000 distinct CDR3 sequences, 12% to 15% found once. The sequenced sample consisted of memory CD4+ T cells from blood. These receptors were taken from a female donor in good health, serving as a healthy control.

This clonotype has a count of ten or more. The J gene is TRBJ1-2, the V gene TRBV20-1; D gene ambiguous. From germline, CDR1 is DFQATT and CDR2 SNEGSKA (reference sequence). V lost 4 bases to trimming and J lost 3 bases, with 15 bases between them. The CDR3 is made up of 14 amino acids. The CDR3: CSATSGTQYYGYTF. The CDR3 coding sequence is TGCAGTGCTACAAGCGGAACACAGTACTATGGCTACACCTTC.

V gene TRBV28 combines with J gene TRBJ2-4; D tentatively fits TRBD1 or TRBD2 (5 bases each). CDR3 size: 16 residues. With 7 bases removed from V and 1 base from J, the gap between germline ends came to 17 bases. Per the germline V gene, CDR1 is MDHEN and CDR2 is SYDVKM. CDR3 sequence reads: CASNREGAPAKNIQYF. The CDR3 DNA is TGTGCCAGCAACCGGGAAGGGGCGCCGGCCAAAAACATTCAGTACTTC.

The rearrangement joins TRBV3-1 to TRBJ1-6, with 9 bases lining up with TRBD1. From germline, CDR1 is LGHDT and CDR2 YNNKEL (reference sequence). Losses at the gene ends were 4 bases for V and 9 bases for J; bases not matched to a gene: 7. The CDR3 extends over 15 amino acids. The CDR3 sequence is CASSPRAGQGSPLHF. CDR3 bases: TGTGCCAGCAGCCCCCGAGCGGGACAGGGTTCACCCCTCCACTTT.

This rearrangement joins TRBV28 to TRBJ2-3, with 9 nucleotides matching TRBD1. V dropped 3 bases and J dropped 4; count of bases not matched to a gene: 8. CDR3 length: 16 residues. Germline CDR1 and CDR2: MDHEN and SYDVKM. This chain's CDR3 is CASSFPDRGVSDTQYF. The CDR3 nucleotides are TGTGCCAGCAGTTTCCCGGACAGGGGAGTTTCAGATACGCAGTATTTT.

This clonotype was seen only a few times. The gene calls are TRBV5-4 and TRBJ1-4; 8 bases line up with TRBD1. CDR1 and CDR2 from the germline V gene are SGHNT and YYREEE (reference sequence). Trimming at V came to 3 bases and at J to 8 bases, leaving 9 bases not matched to a gene. There are 15 residues in the CDR3. The chain's CDR3 is CASSSDRVGSEKLFF. CDR3 nucleotide sequence: TGTGCCAGCAGCTCGGACAGGGTGGGGTCGGAAAAACTGTTTTTT.

V is TRBV7-3 and J is TRBJ1-1; the D is unclear. V was cut by 2 bases and J by 0 bases, with 7 bases left in between. Germline-derived CDR1 and CDR2 are SGHTA and FQGTGA. CDR3 length equals 14 residues. This CDR3 is CASSLYQVNTEAFF. The CDR3 DNA reads TGTGCCAGCAGCTTATACCAGGTGAACACTGAAGCTTTCTTT.

This clonotype came up a few times. J is TRBJ1-5 and V is TRBV6-5; no reliable D call. This CDR3 spans 15 amino acids. In germline, CDR1 is MNHEY, CDR2 SVGAGI. The V gene lost 7 bases and the J gene lost 6 bases, with 19 bases spanning the gap. This CDR3 reads CASKREAGGGQPQHF. CDR3 nucleotide sequence: TGTGCCAGCAAGAGGGAGGCCGGAGGAGGTCAGCCCCAGCATTTT.

This clonotype was picked up a small number of times. The chain combines TRBV6-2 or TRBV6-3 with TRBJ2-2; no clear D gene. V shed 0 bases and J shed 4 bases, with 6 bases lying between them. The germline gives CDR1 MNHEY, CDR2 SVGEGT. The CDR3 runs to 14 residues. The CDR3 DNA reads as TGTGCCAGCAGTTACTCAGAGTTCACCGGGGAGCTGTTTTTT. Encoded protein: CASSYSEFTGELFF.

Ten or more counts support this clonotype. The rearrangement uses TRBV5-1 and TRBJ2-7; 10 bases align to TRBD1. V trimming: 4 bases; J trimming: 2 bases; junction bases outside the gene matches: 3. CDR1 is SGHRS and CDR2 is YFSETQ in the germline V gene. The CDR3 totals 14 residues. CDR3 in DNA: TGCGCCAGCAGCGAGGGGACAGGGGCCTACGAGCAGTACTTC. This translates into CASSEGTGAYEQYF.

The chain combines TRBV6-2 or TRBV6-3 with TRBJ2-7; D is uncertain. The CDR3 has 15 amino acids. V shed 6 bases and J shed 6 bases, with 21 bases lying between them. Germline V gene data show CDR1 as MNHEY and CDR2 as SVGEGT. CDR3 amino acids: CASSEMDRAPGEQYF. In DNA form, the CDR3 reads TGTGCCAGCAGCGAAATGGACCGTGCTCCCGGCGAGCAGTACTTC.

The chain joins TRBV20-1 to TRBJ2-6; 10 bases line up with TRBD2. The length of the CDR3 is 16 residues. V lost 7 bases and J lost 3; bases outside the gene matches: 9. The germline gives CDR1 DFQATT, CDR2 SNEGSKA (reference sequence). CDR3 amino acids: CSVMGLAGVGANVLTF. In DNA form, the CDR3 reads TGCAGTGTCATGGGGCTAGCGGGAGTTGGGGCCAACGTCCTGACTTTC.

There are a few counts of this clonotype. The V gene is TRBV11-2, the J gene TRBJ1-1; weak D call: TRBD1 (5 bases). CDR1 SGHAT and CDR2 FQNNGV come from the germline V gene. This CDR3 contains 13 residues. The germline V and J ends were trimmed by 0 bases and 11 bases, with 13 bases remaining between them. The CDR3 loop is CASSLDFQGMAFF. Here the CDR3 DNA reads TGTGCCAGCAGCTTAGATTTCCAGGGAATGGCTTTCTTT.

This clonotype was seen ten or more times. V and J are TRBV12-3 or TRBV12-4 and TRBJ1-3, with D possibly matching TRBD1 (6 bases). The CDR3 is 16 residues long. V lost 0 bases and J 2 bases, leaving 11 bases between the germline ends. The CDR3 reads CASSLAGRGPGNTIYF. The CDR3 DNA sequence: TGTGCCAGCAGTTTAGCCGGCAGGGGACCTGGAAACACCATATATTTT.

This clonotype turned up a few times. In nucleotides, the CDR3 is TGCGCCAGCAGCCAAGCGGGGCCCCTCGACTTTTATGGCTACACCTTC. Its translation is CASSQAGPLDFYGYTF. This rearrangement joins TRBV4-3 to TRBJ1-2; perhaps TRBD1 as D (5 bases). Germline CDR1 LGHNA, CDR2 YSLEER. The CDR3 sequence is 16 residues long. Trimming shortened V by 1 base and J by 5 bases, and 17 bases separated the two germline ends.

This clonotype was recorded a few times. The V and J genes are TRBV5-1 and TRBJ2-1; D uncertain. Germline-derived CDR1 and CDR2 are SGHRS and YFSETQ. The V end lost 4 bases, the J end lost 5 bases, and 10 bases lay between the germline ends. The CDR3 loop spans 13 amino acids. The CDR3 bases are TGCGCCAGCAGCCTGGCGGCTAACAATGAGCAGTTCTTC. Protein product: CASSLAANNEQFF.